The 28 T cell receptor beta chains presented below share a single source sample, sequenced in a study of T cells in Graves' hyperthyroidism and ophthalmopathy. What was amplified from RNA transcripts were TCR beta CDR3 regions. HTBI primers were the set used in a first-round RT-PCR of the TCR CDR3. Via MiXCR, TCRdb re-called the multiplex PCR reads, giving one row per CDR3 protein. In the table there are hundreds of thousands of distinct CDR3 sequences, about 16% of which are singletons. Sequenced sample: blood. These TCRs come from a young woman with Graves' hyperthyroidism.

The rearrangement links TRBV7-9 to TRBJ2-2; no clear D gene. The CDR3 loop spans 12 amino acids. Germline loops: CDR1 SEHNR, CDR2 FQNEAQ (reference sequence). The V gene lost 5 bases and the J gene lost 6 bases, with 7 bases spanning the gap. Here the CDR3 reads CASSGVSGELFF. The CDR3 nucleotides read TGTGCCAGCAGCGGAGTTTCCGGGGAGCTGTTTTTT.

In this sample, this clonotype turned up many times. J is TRBJ1-5 and V is TRBV12-3 or TRBV12-4; the D is unclear. Trimming left V 3 bases short and J 8 bases short, with 8 bases between. CDR3 length: 12 amino acids. The CDR3 DNA follows: TGTGCCAGCAGTTTTGCCGTGGAGCCCCAGCATTTT. Encoded protein: CASSFAVEPQHF.

This rearrangement joins TRBV4-2 to TRBJ2-1, with D perhaps TRBD1 or TRBD2 (5 bases each). The V and J ends lost 0 bases and 8 bases respectively, with 14 bases between them. The CDR3 is 15 amino acids. Germline CDR1 and CDR2: LGHNA and YNFKEQ. The CDR3, as DNA: TGTGCCAGCAGCCAAGACGCCAGGGCGAGGGATGAGCAGTTCTTC. This codes for CASSQDARARDEQFF.

This clonotype has only a few counts. J is TRBJ2-2 and V is TRBV7-9; 11 bases map to TRBD2. Unmatched junction bases numbered 10, after V lost 4 bases and J lost 3 bases. Germline V gene lookup returns CDR1 SEHNR and CDR2 FQNEAQ (reference sequence). The CDR3 is made up of 18 amino acids. The CDR3 is CASSSPTSGNKDTGELFF. The CDR3 DNA reads TGTGCCAGCAGCTCTCCGACTAGCGGGAATAAGGACACCGGGGAGCTGTTTTTT. The full variable domain, its missing parts supplied by reference TRBV7-9 and TRBJ2-2, is DTGVSQNPRHKITKRGQNVTFRCDPISEHNRLYWYRQTLGQGPEFLTYFQNEAQLEKSRLLSDRFSAERPKGSFSTLEIQRTEQGDSAMYLCASSSPTSGNKDTGELFFGEGSRLTVL.

Ten or more counts support this clonotype. The V call is TRBV24-1, the J call TRBJ2-3; D may match TRBD1 or TRBD2 (6 bases each). The germline CDR1 and CDR2 sequences are KGHDR and SFDVKD. V was clipped by 3 bases and J by 2 bases, with 11 bases between them. The CDR3 is 15 residues long. CDR3 protein: CATSDTRGATDTQYF. The CDR3 region has the DNA TGTGCCACCAGTGATACGAGGGGGGCCACAGATACGCAGTATTTT.

This clonotype was counted many times. This rearrangement joins TRBV2 to TRBJ2-7; perhaps TRBD2 as D (5 bases). There are 13 residues in the CDR3. Germline lookup yields CDR1 SNHLY and CDR2 FYNNEI. V was cut by 4 bases and J by 3 bases, with 10 bases left in between. This chain's CDR3 is CASSAAGIYEQYF. CDR3 nucleotides: TGTGCCAGCAGTGCGGCGGGCATCTACGAGCAGTACTTC.

The chain joins TRBV28 to TRBJ2-2, with TRBD2 matching 9 bases. V dropped 4 bases and J dropped 7; count of bases not matched to a gene: 19. The CDR3 spans 19 residues. Germline CDR1 is MDHEN and CDR2 is SYDVKM. The CDR3, as DNA: TGTGCCAGCAGTTCATCGTCGTGGCGGGAGGGGTTTAACTTCGGGGAGCTGTTTTTT. Encoded protein: CASSSSSWREGFNFGELFF.

This clonotype was observed many times. The chain is built from TRBV27 and TRBJ2-7; unclear D gene. Germline CDR1 and CDR2: MNHEY and SMNVEV (reference sequence). The CDR3 sequence is 14 residues long. Trimming took off 5 bases at V and 2 bases at J, with 13 bases between the two ends. CDR3 sequence: CASSPLDGTYEQYF. CDR3 DNA sequence: TGTGCCAGCAGTCCCCTGGACGGAACCTACGAGCAGTACTTC.

This clonotype was seen at least ten times. In DNA form, the CDR3 reads TGTGCCAGCAGTTTATGGGCCGGGAACACTGAAGCTTTCTTT. Encoded protein: CASSLWAGNTEAFF. The chain links TRBV27 to TRBJ1-1; D is ambiguous. The CDR3 contains 14 residues. Germline CDR1 MNHEY, CDR2 SMNVEV (reference sequence). The V end was cut by 1 base, the J end by 1 base, with 7 bases between.

In its sample, this clonotype was seen a few times. The V gene is TRBV6-2 or TRBV6-3, the J gene TRBJ2-6; tentatively, D is TRBD2 (5 bases). Trimming left V 7 bases short and J 1 base short, with 14 bases between. The V gene's germline CDR1 is MNHEY and CDR2 SVGEGT. The CDR3 extends over 16 amino acids. CDR3: CASTREFMSGANVLTF. In DNA form, the CDR3 reads TGTGCCAGCACTAGGGAGTTCATGTCTGGGGCCAACGTCCTGACTTTC.

Comment on this clonotype: One end of the junction varies from germline; a read error may be responsible. The V call is TRBV6-2 or TRBV6-3, the J call TRBJ2-1; TRBD2 agrees at 10 bases. The germline V gene encodes CDR1 MNHEY and CDR2 SVGEGT. CDR3 length: 16 amino acids. The chain's CDR3 is CAISDGTSVIPNEQFF. The CDR3 bases are TGTGCCATCAGTGACGGGACTAGCGTGATTCCCAATGAGCAGTTCTTC.

At least ten counts were recorded for this clonotype. The chain couples TRBV28 to TRBJ1-5; D uncertain. This CDR3 region has 14 residues. V gave up 5 bases and J gave up 0 bases, with 8 bases separating them. Germline lookup yields CDR1 MDHEN and CDR2 SYDVKM. The CDR3 DNA is TGTGCCAGCAGTGACGGATATAGCAATCAGCCCCAGCATTTT. As protein: CASSDGYSNQPQHF.

The J gene is TRBJ2-7, the V gene TRBV2; D remains unclear. Per the germline V gene, CDR1 is SNHLY and CDR2 is FYNNEI. The CDR3 sequence is 11 residues long. The V gene lost 2 bases and the J gene lost 4 bases, with 3 bases spanning the gap. CDR3 sequence (DNA): TGTGCCAGCAGTGAACAGTACGAGCAGTACTTC. Its translation: CASSEQYEQYF.

This clonotype was counted a few times. This may be a read error: a much more frequent sequence differs by one nucleotide. The rearrangement links TRBV11-2 to TRBJ1-1; 8 bases line up with TRBD1. J was trimmed by 4 bases and V by 3 bases; bases with no gene match: 7. The CDR3 loop spans 15 amino acids. CDR1 SGHAT and CDR2 FQNNGV come from the germline V gene. As DNA, the CDR3 is TGTGCCAGCAGCTTCAGGACAGGGATGCCCACTGAAGCTTTCTTT. Translation: CASSFRTGMPTEAFF.

This clonotype occurred a few times. CDR3 in amino acids: CASSVSWTGGFYEQYF. Written as DNA, the CDR3 is TGTGCCAGCAGCGTGAGCTGGACAGGGGGCTTCTACGAGCAGTACTTC. The chain joins TRBV6-1 to TRBJ2-7; 11 positions agree with TRBD1. The J segment lost 3 bases and the V segment lost 6 bases, leaving 10 bases of the junction unmatched. In germline, CDR1 is MNHNS, CDR2 SASEGT. The CDR3 has 16 residues.

This clonotype was detected a few times. The chain joins TRBV6-1 to TRBJ2-1; D remains unclear. The germline V gene has CDR1 MNHNS and CDR2 SASEGT. V was shortened by 6 bases and J by 8 bases, with 11 bases between the two germline ends. The CDR3 consists of 12 residues. The CDR3 loop reads CASSRTRYEQFF. The CDR3 DNA sequence: TGTGCCAGCAGCCGCACGAGGTATGAGCAGTTCTTC.

This chain connects TRBV29-1 to TRBJ2-7, with a possible D match to TRBD2 (6 bases). V dropped 4 bases and J dropped 4 bases, with 11 bases sitting between them. CDR1 and CDR2 (germline): SQVTM, ANQGSEA. This CDR3 comprises 12 residues. CDR3 sequence (DNA): TGCAGCGTTGGCGGGGCGACATACGAGCAGTACTTC. This codes for CSVGGATYEQYF.

Details on this clonotype: One end of the junction does not line up with germline, which may come from a read error. The genes are TRBV20-1 and TRBJ2-5; weak D call: TRBD2 (5 bases). The CDR3 extends over 13 amino acids. Germline assignment: CDR1 DFQATT and CDR2 SNEGSKA (reference sequence). CDR3 nucleotides: TGCAGTGCTAGGAGCGGCCATCAAGAGAGCCAGTACTTC. Encoded protein: CSARSGHQESQYF.

The CDR3: CSARQRTGNYGYTF. The CDR3 nucleotides are TGCAGTGCTAGACAAAGGACGGGGAACTATGGCTACACCTTC. This chain joins TRBV20-1 and TRBJ1-2, with D unclear. The CDR3 is 14 residues long. V was clipped by 2 bases and J by 2 bases, with 12 bases between them. Germline V gene sequence: CDR1 DFQATT, CDR2 SNEGSKA (reference sequence).

This sequence joins TRBV6-2 or TRBV6-3 and TRBJ2-1, with D possibly matching TRBD2 (5 bases). CDR3 length equals 12 residues. V lost 10 bases, J lost 6 bases, and 13 bases lay in between. Germline V gene lookup returns CDR1 MNHEY and CDR2 SVGEGT. The CDR3 is CATVGGSNEQFF. CDR3 DNA sequence: TGTGCCACCGTCGGTGGGAGCAATGAGCAGTTCTTC.

This clonotype has ten or more counts. The V and J genes are TRBV2 and TRBJ1-6, with 10 bases fitting TRBD1. From germline, CDR1 is SNHLY and CDR2 FYNNEI. V dropped 5 bases and J dropped 8; count of bases not matched to a gene: 3. The CDR3 has 14 amino acids. The CDR3 DNA reads TGTGCCAGCAGTTCGACAGGGGGCGATTCACCCCTCCACTTT. Protein sequence: CASSSTGGDSPLHF.

This clonotype was observed at least ten times. This chain connects TRBV2 to TRBJ1-1; a possible D gene is TRBD1 (5 bases). The CDR3 length is 13 residues. V lost 7 bases and J 8 bases, leaving 17 bases between the germline ends. Looked up from germline, CDR1 is SNHLY and CDR2 is FYNNEI. In DNA form, the CDR3 reads TGTGCCAGCACCGCGGGGACGGGTCGGGAAGCTTTCTTT. Protein sequence: CASTAGTGREAFF.

There are many counts of this clonotype. This chain joins TRBV5-1 and TRBJ1-2, with 9 positions matching TRBD1. Per the germline V gene, CDR1 is SGHRS and CDR2 is YFSETQ. V dropped 6 bases and J dropped 5; count of bases not matched to a gene: 2. The length of the CDR3 is 12 residues. The CDR3: CASTGQGYGYTF. CDR3 in DNA: TGCGCCAGCACAGGACAGGGGTATGGCTACACCTTC.

This chain connects TRBV7-2 to TRBJ2-7, with TRBD2 matching 8 bases. There are 15 residues in the CDR3. V lost 6 bases and J lost 3; bases outside the gene matches: 10. Per the germline V gene, CDR1 is SGHTA and CDR2 is FQGNSA. The CDR3 here is CASSLPRGGSYEQYF. As DNA, the CDR3 is TGTGCCAGCAGTTTACCCCGGGGGGGGAGCTACGAGCAGTACTTC.

The V gene is TRBV7-9, the J gene TRBJ1-6; TRBD1 matches 11 bases. V lost 5 bases to trimming and J lost 9 bases; unmatched junction nucleotides: 3. CDR3 size: 14 residues. The germline gives CDR1 SEHNR, CDR2 FQNEAQ (reference sequence). The CDR3 is CASSVDRGRSPLHF. The CDR3 nucleotides read TGTGCCAGCAGCGTGGACAGGGGGCGTTCACCCCTCCACTTT. The complete variable domain, with remaining parts taken from reference TRBV7-9 and TRBJ1-6, reads DTGVSQNPRHKITKRGQNVTFRCDPISEHNRLYWYRQTLGQGPEFLTYFQNEAQLEKSRLLSDRFSAERPKGSFSTLEIQRTEQGDSAMYLCASSVDRGRSPLHFGNGTRLTVT.

This clonotype occurred many times. This chain uses TRBV7-9 with TRBJ2-7; D is perhaps TRBD1 or TRBD2 (5 bases each). The length of the CDR3 is 10 residues. V lost 8 bases, J lost 4 bases, and 6 bases lay in between. Germline V gene data show CDR1 as SEHNR and CDR2 as FQNEAQ (reference sequence). The CDR3 DNA reads as TGTGCCAGCGGGGGATACGAGCAGTACTTC. Translated, it gives CASGGYEQYF.

The chain combines TRBV7-2 with TRBJ2-6; no definite D call. The CDR3 contains 16 residues. In germline, CDR1 is SGHTA, CDR2 FQGNSA. Trimming cost V 3 bases and J 0 bases, with 9 bases left between them. This CDR3 reads CASSFGRSSGANVLTF. The DNA for the CDR3 is TGTGCCAGCAGCTTCGGCAGGTCCTCTGGGGCCAACGTCCTGACTTTC.

The chain employs TRBV9 and TRBJ1-1; D uncertain. The germline CDR1 and CDR2 sequences are SGDLS and YYNGEE. The germline V and J ends were trimmed by 0 bases and 5 bases, with 11 bases remaining between them. The CDR3 totals 14 residues. The CDR3 here is CASSVGADGTEAFF. The CDR3 DNA follows: TGTGCCAGCAGCGTAGGGGCCGATGGGACTGAAGCTTTCTTT.